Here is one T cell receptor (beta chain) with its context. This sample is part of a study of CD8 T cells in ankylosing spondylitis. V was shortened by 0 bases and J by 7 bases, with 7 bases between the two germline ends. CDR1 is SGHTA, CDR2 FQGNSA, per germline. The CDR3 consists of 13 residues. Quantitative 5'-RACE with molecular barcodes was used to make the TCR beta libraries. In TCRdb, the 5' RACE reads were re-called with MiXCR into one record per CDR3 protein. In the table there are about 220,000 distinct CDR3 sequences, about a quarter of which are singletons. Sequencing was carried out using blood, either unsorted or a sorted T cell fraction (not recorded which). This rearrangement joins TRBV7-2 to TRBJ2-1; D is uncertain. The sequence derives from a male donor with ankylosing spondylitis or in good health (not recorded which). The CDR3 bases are TGTGCCAGCAGCTTAGCGGGTCTGAATGAGCAGTTCTTC. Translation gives CASSLAGLNEQFF.